The present T cell receptor (beta chain) was sequenced within a study of human T cells and chemical hapten exposure. Study at large: Alopecia areata, totalis or universalis affected patients, mainly female.

One entry per CDR3 protein, called by TCRdb with MiXCR from the RACE reads. The repertoire holds 300,000 to 350,000 distinct CDR3 sequences, with around 6.9% as singletons. General study results and limits: The count of PT1 expanded TCRs correlated positively with patch test score. Donors in the study had alopecia, meaning their immune response may differ from healthy people's.

Trimming shortened V by 5 bases and J by 1 base, and 12 bases separated the two germline ends. Germline CDR1 SGHAT, CDR2 FQDESV (reference sequence). There are 15 residues in the CDR3. This clonotype came up many times. Its antigen remains unknown. Specified time point: patch test 1, 2 weeks after DPC sensitization. Described treatment: therapeutic diphenylcyclopropenone sensitization with weekly scalp DPC. Patches went on only after blood had been drawn each time. This chain uses TRBV11-1 with TRBJ2-1; the D is unclear. The clonotype comes from a woman under 30 with alopecia areata. Some clones in this sample may be carry-over from other donors' samples. The starting material was whole blood, obtained in connection with sensitization to the hapten diphenylcyclopropenone (DPC). The DNA of the CDR3 is TGTGCCAGCAGCCTACCCTACGGGTCCTACAATGAGCAGTTCTTC. Translating it yields CASSLPYGSYNEQFF.